The 2 T cell receptor beta chains below all came from one sample that was sequenced in a study of T cell responses to AZD1222 COVID-19 vaccine. TCRdb's copy holds only in-frame clones and misses some; the assay was immunoSEQ multiplex PCR. The sample lists approximately 140,000 clones, about 93% occurring once. The sequenced sample was peripheral blood, obtained on day 0 of AZD1222 vaccination. These receptors all stem from an adult in good health.

This sequence joins TRBV29-1 and TRBJ2-7; 12 bases map to TRBD2. Germline CDR1 and CDR2: SQVTM and ANQGSEA. This CDR3 spans 14 amino acids. V shed 6 bases, J shed 5 bases, and the junction held 8 bases outside the gene matches. CDR3 region: CSVTTSGRYNEQYF. The DNA for the CDR3 is TGCAGCGTCACCACTAGCGGGAGGTACAACGAGCAGTACTTC.

The chain couples TRBV5-6 to TRBJ2-1, with D unresolved. Germline V lookup: CDR1 SGHDT, CDR2 YYEEEE. The CDR3 consists of 13 residues. V was clipped by 0 bases and J by 2 bases, with 3 bases between them. DNA for the CDR3: TGTGCCAGCAGCTTGGTGGCCTACAATGAGCAGTTCTTC. As protein: CASSLVAYNEQFF.